A single sample is the source of the 16 T cell receptor beta chains below, sequenced in a study of PD-L1 blockade in urothelial cancer. The time point here: peripheral blood 6 weeks after treatment start. Libraries were prepared by immunoSEQ multiplex PCR; TCRdb keeps only in-frame clonotypes and omits some of them. Altogether around 100,000 clones are present, around 93% being singletons, with the ten largest covering 3% to 4.5%. The material sequenced was PBMCs, taken around atezolizumab (anti-PD-L1) treatment. These receptors all come from a man aged 55-75 years with urothelial cancer.

This clone was seen more than once but under ten times. This chain links TRBV6-6 with TRBJ1-2; D call uncertain. Germline assignment: CDR1 MNHNY and CDR2 SVGAGI (reference sequence). The CDR3 runs 14 residues. The V gene lost 2 bases and the J gene lost 5 bases, with 12 bases spanning the gap. CDR3 coding DNA: TGTGCCAGCAGTTACACTGAGACTGATTATGGCTACACCTTC. Residues: CASSYTETDYGYTF.

J is TRBJ2-3 and V is TRBV18, with 14 bases aligning to TRBD2. Germline trimming cut 5 bases from V and 5 bases from J; bases unmatched to any gene: 3. This CDR3 comprises 15 residues. Germline V CDR1 and CDR2: KGHSH, LQKENI. The CDR3 here is CASSTGLAGVDTQYF. CDR3 DNA sequence: TGTGCCAGCTCAACGGGACTAGCGGGAGTAGATACGCAGTATTTT.

The genes are TRBV7-9 and TRBJ1-5; TRBD1 aligns across 7 bases. V dropped 5 bases and J dropped 2; count of bases not matched to a gene: 6. The length of the CDR3 is 15 residues. Germline V lookup: CDR1 SEHNR, CDR2 FQNEAQ (reference sequence). CDR3 sequence: CASSQDRVGNQPQHF. CDR3 DNA: TGTGCCAGCAGCCAAGACAGGGTCGGCAATCAGCCCCAGCATTTT. Together with reference TRBV7-9 and TRBJ1-5, the CDR3 gives the full variable domain: DTGVSQNPRHKITKRGQNVTFRCDPISEHNRLYWYRQTLGQGPEFLTYFQNEAQLEKSRLLSDRFSAERPKGSFSTLEIQRTEQGDSAMYLCASSQDRVGNQPQHFGDGTRLSIL.

V is TRBV27 and J is TRBJ2-6; 12 bases line up with TRBD2. This CDR3 region has 18 residues. Germline V gene sequence: CDR1 MNHEY, CDR2 SMNVEV (reference sequence). V gave up 5 bases and J gave up 0 bases; unmatched junction bases: 5. This CDR3 reads CASSVGLAGSSGANVLTF. The CDR3 DNA is TGTGCCAGCAGTGTCGGACTAGCGGGGAGCTCTGGGGCCAACGTCCTGACTTTC.

The chain has TRBV7-2 and TRBJ2-3; D is perhaps TRBD1 (6 bases). This CDR3 spans 14 amino acids. Trimming shortened V by 5 bases and J by 2 bases, and 11 bases separated the two germline ends. Germline lookup yields CDR1 SGHTA and CDR2 FQGNSA. The CDR3 protein is CASSRDKYTDTQYF. CDR3 coding DNA: TGTGCCAGCAGCCGGGACAAATACACAGATACGCAGTATTTT.

The chain links TRBV2 to TRBJ1-2; D remains ambiguous. Between the trimmed V and J ends, which lost 3 bases and 4 bases, there was a span of 6 bases. CDR1 and CDR2 from the germline V gene are SNHLY and FYNNEI. The CDR3 is 12 amino acids. CDR3 nucleotide sequence: TGTGCCAGCAGTGACACGGTCTATGGCTACACCTTC. Protein sequence: CASSDTVYGYTF. The full variable domain, rest sourced from reference TRBV2 and TRBJ1-2, is EPEVTQTPSHQVTQMGQEVILRCVPISNHLYFYWYRQILGQKVEFLVSFYNNEISEKSEIFDDQFSVERPDGSNFTLKIRSTKLEDSAMYFCASSDTVYGYTFGSGTRLTVV.

This chain connects TRBV6-6 to TRBJ2-5; 9 nucleotides agree with TRBD2. CDR1 MNHNY and CDR2 SVGAGI come from the germline V gene (reference sequence). The CDR3 runs to 16 residues. V dropped 2 bases and J dropped 3; count of bases not matched to a gene: 7. CDR3 coding DNA: TGTGCCAGCAGTTACGTGGGCGGGAGGGTTAAAGAGACCCAGTACTTC. Amino acids: CASSYVGGRVKETQYF.

The V and J genes are TRBV5-6 and TRBJ2-7; no clear D. Germline CDR1 and CDR2: SGHDT and YYEEEE. Trimming shortened V by 0 bases and J by 2 bases, and 12 bases separated the two germline ends. The CDR3 is 15 amino acids. The CDR3 DNA follows: TGTGCCAGCAGCTTGGGCTATGGTCCCACCTACGAGCAGTACTTC. Protein product: CASSLGYGPTYEQYF.

The CDR3 spells CASSFSVWETQYF. CDR3 DNA: TGTGCCAGCAGCTTTAGTGTGTGGGAGACCCAGTACTTC. J is TRBJ2-5 and V is TRBV5-5; unclear D gene. Trimming took 2 bases from V and 5 from J, leaving 10 bases between them. The CDR3 is made up of 13 amino acids. The germline CDR1 and CDR2 sequences are SGHKS and YYEKEE (reference sequence).

The chain is built from TRBV10-3 and TRBJ2-1, with 7 bases lining up with TRBD2. Germline CDR1 and CDR2: ENHRY and SYGVKD. The CDR3 extends over 18 amino acids. V gave up 0 bases and J gave up 4 bases; unmatched junction bases: 12. The CDR3 coding sequence is TGTGCCATCAGTGAGTCGACCATTGGCGGGAGCTCATACAATGAGCAGTTCTTC. Its translation is CAISESTIGGSSYNEQFF.

The chain recombines TRBV5-1 with TRBJ2-5, with a tentative D call TRBD1 (5 bases). Trimming removed 2 bases from V and 3 bases from J, with 8 bases in between. Germline V gives CDR1 SGHRS, CDR2 YFSETQ. This CDR3 region has 13 residues. The CDR3 sequence is CASSLVGEETQYF. As DNA, the CDR3 is TGCGCCAGCAGCTTAGTAGGGGAAGAGACCCAGTACTTC.

The J gene is TRBJ2-5, the V gene TRBV30, with D hard to call. V dropped 3 bases and J dropped 1 base, with 9 bases sitting between them. Per germline, CDR1 GTSNPN and CDR2 SVGIG (reference sequence). This CDR3 has 13 residues. CDR3 sequence: CAWSRLIQETQYF. For the CDR3, the DNA is TGTGCCTGGAGCAGGCTCATCCAAGAGACCCAGTACTTC.

This clone was seen just once. The chain employs TRBV28 and TRBJ1-2; 10 positions agree with TRBD1. Germline CDR1 MDHEN, CDR2 SYDVKM. V dropped 4 bases and J dropped 7; count of bases not matched to a gene: 12. CDR3 length equals 16 residues. This CDR3 reads CASSSGTGTGVSGYTF. The DNA of the CDR3 is TGTGCCAGCAGTTCAGGAACCGGGACAGGGGTTTCTGGCTACACCTTC.

This clone has only a few counts. The genes are TRBV29-1 and TRBJ2-3, with 8 bases lining up with TRBD1. V lost 1 base, J lost 7 bases, and 10 bases stayed unmatched. There are 15 residues in the CDR3. The germline V gene has CDR1 SQVTM and CDR2 ANQGSEA. CDR3 DNA: TGCAGCGTTGAAGGGTACAGGGGGGATCTGAATACGCAGTATTTT. Translation gives CSVEGYRGDLNTQYF.

V and J are TRBV10-3 and TRBJ2-1; a weak D match, TRBD2 (7 bases). Per the germline V gene, CDR1 is ENHRY and CDR2 is SYGVKD. Deletions cut 0 bases from V and 9 bases from J, with 18 bases between. This CDR3 spans 16 amino acids. The CDR3 spells CAISESSPKGGGEQFF. CDR3 DNA sequence: TGTGCCATCAGTGAGTCGTCCCCAAAGGGGGGGGGTGAGCAGTTCTTC.

The chain couples TRBV7-2 to TRBJ2-1; a possible D gene is TRBD2 (6 bases). The CDR3 is 15 amino acids. Trimming stripped 5 bases from V and 2 bases from J, with 13 bases between. The germline V gene has CDR1 SGHTA and CDR2 FQGNSA. The CDR3 DNA reads TGTGCCAGCAGCACGGCTGGCGGGGCCTACAATGAGCAGTTCTTC. Protein: CASSTAGGAYNEQFF. Variable domain in full (rest from reference TRBV7-2 and TRBJ2-1): GAGVSQSPSNKVTEKGKDVELRCDPISGHTALYWYRQSLGQGLEFLIYFQGNSAPDKSGLPSDRFSAERTGGSVSTLTIQRTQQEDSAVYLCASSTAGGAYNEQFFGPGTRLTVL.